Sequencing of this TCR beta chain was carried out in a study of OX40 agonist ivuxolimab in advanced cancers. Study-wide context: Eligibility rules accepted prior anti-PD-1, anti-PD-L1 or anti-CTLA-4 therapy, and around 43% had some. Partial responses occurred in three patients (one hepatocellular carcinoma, two cutaneous melanoma).

The germline V gene has CDR1 SGHTA and CDR2 FQGNSA. The CDR3 length is 11 residues. V was clipped by 5 bases and J by 2 bases, with 3 bases between them. General study points: CD8+ T cells (on average) carried more expanded clones than CD4+ T cells.

On this clone itself: Antigen specificity is unknown.

Sequencing used immunoSEQ multiplex PCR; TCRdb keeps in-frame clones, though not all of them. The profile shows approximately 100,000 clones, roughly 91% of them singletons. Source: CD4+ or CD8+ T cells sorted from blood, taken in a trial of the OX40 agonist ivuxolimab. The J gene is TRBJ2-5, the V gene TRBV7-2; unclear D gene. This TCR was recovered from an adult with an advanced solid tumor such as melanoma, head and neck, liver or kidney cancer. The CDR3 nucleotides are TGTGCCAGCAGCCCACAAGAGACCCAGTACTTC. Encoded protein: CASSPQETQYF.